This T cell receptor (beta chain) is from a study of blood T cell repertoires in COVID-19. Turning to the study itself: The United States, Italy and Spain provided the acute and convalescent COVID-19 samples. Sample material is recorded as cDNA or gDNA derived from T cells, B-cell-depleted T cells, or PBMCs.

Source study methods: Counts of nucleated cells, estimated from reference gene primer amplification, were obtained. Data came from immunoSEQ multiplex PCR; TCRdb stores just in-frame clones and leaves some out. That table supplies the V and J calls and clone size; D and trimming were determined from the DNA. The table records tens of thousands of clones, roughly four fifths of them present only once. This clone was counted between two and nine times. Trimming removed 4 bases from V and 1 base from J; junction bases left unmatched: 11. Germline V CDR1 and CDR2: LGHDT, YNNKEL (reference sequence). The CDR3 has 19 amino acids.

The genes are TRBV3-1 (or the pseudogene TRBV3-2) and TRBJ2-6, with 9 bases lining up with TRBD1. This receptor was identified in a woman in her sixties or seventies with acute or convalescent COVID-19. The sequenced sample was peripheral blood. The CDR3 sequence: CASSPHGKTGGSGANVLTF. CDR3 DNA sequence: TGTGCCAGCAGCCCTCATGGGAAGACAGGGGGATCTGGGGCCAACGTCCTGACTTTC.